Given below is one T cell receptor beta chain in context. Its matching antigen is unknown. PCR employed 60 Vbeta and 13 Jbeta primers. Profiling relied on immunoSEQ multiplex PCR, and the TCRdb table lists in-frame clones only, not all of them. The data hold some 120,000 clones, with 65% to 75% observed a single time. V was trimmed by 5 bases and J by 3 bases, leaving 20 bases between them. The CDR3 sequence is 15 residues long. Germline CDR1 is SQVTM and CDR2 is ANQGSEA. These data originate in a study of cytomegalovirus exposure and HLA in healthy donors. Findings and limits, study-wide: The classifier was said to identify cytomegalovirus status with high specificity and sensitivity. A missense DCLRE1C variant was associated with V- and J-gene trimming of TCR beta chains in a later analysis, and an independent cohort replicated the association. TRBV6-2, TRBV6-3 and some other V segments were excluded as indistinguishable. Analyzed later, most CMV-associated TCR beta chains appeared HLA-restricted.

Sequencing was carried out using PBMCs. The chain joins TRBV29-1 to TRBJ2-7, with D perhaps matching TRBD1 (6 bases). The sequence was collected from a woman aged 45-59 years in good health and CMV-seropositive. CDR3 region: CSVLRLTGRFYEQYF. The CDR3 nucleotides read TGCAGCGTTTTAAGGCTCACAGGGCGATTCTACGAGCAGTACTTC.